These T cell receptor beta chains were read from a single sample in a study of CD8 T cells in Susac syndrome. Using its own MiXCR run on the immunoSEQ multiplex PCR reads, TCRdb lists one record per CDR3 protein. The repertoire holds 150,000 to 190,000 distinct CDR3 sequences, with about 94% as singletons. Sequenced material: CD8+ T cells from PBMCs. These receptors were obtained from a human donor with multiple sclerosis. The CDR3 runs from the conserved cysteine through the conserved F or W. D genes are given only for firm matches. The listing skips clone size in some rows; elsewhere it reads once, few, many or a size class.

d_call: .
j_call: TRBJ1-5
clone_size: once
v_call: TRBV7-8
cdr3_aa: CASSLVQTPAFSNQPQHF
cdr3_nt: TGTGCCAGCAGCTTAGTACAGACACCCGCCTTTAGCAATCAGCCCCAGCATTTT

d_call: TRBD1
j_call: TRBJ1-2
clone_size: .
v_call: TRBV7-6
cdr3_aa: CASSSTGTDGYTF
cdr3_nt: TGTGCCAGCAGCTCGACAGGGACGGATGGCTACACCTTC

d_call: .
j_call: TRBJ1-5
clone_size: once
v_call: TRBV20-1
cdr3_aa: CSALGRSINQPQHF
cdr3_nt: TGCAGTGCTCTCGGAAGGAGTATCAATCAGCCCCAGCATTTT

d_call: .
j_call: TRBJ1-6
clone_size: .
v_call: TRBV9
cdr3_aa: CASSVGASPTPGVRSPLHF
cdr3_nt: TGTGCCAGCAGCGTAGGGGCCAGCCCTACCCCCGGCGTTCGTTCACCCCTCCACTTT

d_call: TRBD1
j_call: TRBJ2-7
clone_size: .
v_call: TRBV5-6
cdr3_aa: CASSLADRGGYEQYF
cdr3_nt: TGTGCCAGCAGCTTGGCCGACAGGGGAGGCTACGAGCAGTACTTC

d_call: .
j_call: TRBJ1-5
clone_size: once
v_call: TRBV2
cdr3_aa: CASSEVGRKPQHF
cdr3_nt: TGTGCCAGCAGTGAGGTGGGAAGGAAGCCCCAGCATTTT

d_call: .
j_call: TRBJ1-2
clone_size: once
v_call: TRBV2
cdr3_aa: CASSEPAGDNYGYTF
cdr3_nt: TGTGCCAGCAGTGAACCGGCGGGGGACAACTATGGCTACACCTTC

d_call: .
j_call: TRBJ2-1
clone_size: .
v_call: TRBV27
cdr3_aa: CASSTRAWNEQFF
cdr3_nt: TGTGCCAGCAGCACCAGGGCTTGGAATGAGCAGTTCTTC

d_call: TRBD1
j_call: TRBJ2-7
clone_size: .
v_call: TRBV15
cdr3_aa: CAIGQGGSYEQYF
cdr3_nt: TGTGCCATTGGACAGGGGGGGTCCTACGAGCAGTACTTC

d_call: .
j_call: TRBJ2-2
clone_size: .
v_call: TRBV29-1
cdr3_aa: CSVGGLRGGELFF
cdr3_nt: TGCAGCGTTGGCGGGCTCCGAGGCGGGGAGCTGTTTTTT